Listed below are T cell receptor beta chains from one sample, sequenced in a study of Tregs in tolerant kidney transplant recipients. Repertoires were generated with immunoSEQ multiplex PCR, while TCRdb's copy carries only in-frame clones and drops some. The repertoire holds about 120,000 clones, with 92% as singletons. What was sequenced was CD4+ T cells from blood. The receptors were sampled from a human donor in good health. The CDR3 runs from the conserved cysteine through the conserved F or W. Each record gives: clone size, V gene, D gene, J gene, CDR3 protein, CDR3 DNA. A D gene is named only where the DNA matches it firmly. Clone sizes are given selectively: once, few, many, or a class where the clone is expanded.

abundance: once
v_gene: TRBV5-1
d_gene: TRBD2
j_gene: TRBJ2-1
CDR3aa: CASSWSSGSSYNEQFF
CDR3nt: TGCGCCAGCAGCTGGTCTAGCGGAAGCTCCTACAATGAGCAGTTCTTC

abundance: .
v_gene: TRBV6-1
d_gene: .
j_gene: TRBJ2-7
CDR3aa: CASSEGGSGNEQYF
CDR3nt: TGTGCCAGCAGTGAAGGAGGGTCAGGTAACGAGCAGTACTTC

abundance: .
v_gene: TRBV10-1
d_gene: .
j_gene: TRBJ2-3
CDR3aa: CASSESGTDTQYF
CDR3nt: TGCGCCAGCAGTGAATCGGGTACAGATACGCAGTATTTT

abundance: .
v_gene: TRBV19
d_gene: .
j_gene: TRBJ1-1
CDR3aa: CASSIKESNTEAFF
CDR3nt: TGTGCCAGTAGTATTAAGGAGTCGAACACTGAAGCTTTCTTT

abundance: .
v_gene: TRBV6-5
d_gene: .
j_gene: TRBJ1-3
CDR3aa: CASSVKPWNTIYF
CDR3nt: TGTGCCAGCAGTGTGAAGCCTTGGAACACCATATATTTT

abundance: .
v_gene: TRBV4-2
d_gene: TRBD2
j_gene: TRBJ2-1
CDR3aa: CASSLKPPLAASYNEQFF
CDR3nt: TGTGCCAGCAGCCTTAAACCCCCACTAGCGGCCTCCTACAATGAGCAGTTCTTC

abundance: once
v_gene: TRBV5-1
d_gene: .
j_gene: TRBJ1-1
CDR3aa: CASSLARASTEAFF
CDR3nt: TGCGCCAGCAGCTTGGCTAGGGCTAGCACTGAAGCTTTCTTT

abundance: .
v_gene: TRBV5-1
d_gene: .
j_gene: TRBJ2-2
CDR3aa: CASNVLGTGELFF
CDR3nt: TGCGCCAGCAACGTCCTGGGCACCGGGGAGCTGTTTTTT

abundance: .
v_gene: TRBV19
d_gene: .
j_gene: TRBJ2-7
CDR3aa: CASRDPGEHEQYF
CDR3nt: TGTGCCAGTAGGGACCCTGGGGAACACGAGCAGTACTTC

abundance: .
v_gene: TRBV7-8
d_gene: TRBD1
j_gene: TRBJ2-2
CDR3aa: CASSSSGTAANTGELFF
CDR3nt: TGTGCCAGCAGCTCCTCCGGGACAGCGGCGAACACCGGGGAGCTGTTTTTT

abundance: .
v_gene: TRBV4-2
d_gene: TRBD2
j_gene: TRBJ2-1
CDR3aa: CASSHAAGATYNEQFF
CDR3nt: TGTGCCAGCAGCCACGCAGCGGGGGCAACGTACAATGAGCAGTTCTTC

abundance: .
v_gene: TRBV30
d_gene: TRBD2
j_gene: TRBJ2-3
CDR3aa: CAWTLGRGASDTQYF
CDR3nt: TGTGCCTGGACGCTGGGGCGGGGGGCCTCAGATACGCAGTATTTT

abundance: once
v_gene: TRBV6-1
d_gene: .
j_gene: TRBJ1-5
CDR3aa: CASSEWGRGNQPQHF
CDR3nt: TGTGCCAGCAGTGAATGGGGCAGGGGCAATCAGCCCCAGCATTTT

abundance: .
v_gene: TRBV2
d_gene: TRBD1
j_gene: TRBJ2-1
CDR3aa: CASSARGQGVNEQFF
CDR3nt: TGTGCCAGCAGCGCCAGGGGACAGGGGGTCAATGAGCAGTTCTTC

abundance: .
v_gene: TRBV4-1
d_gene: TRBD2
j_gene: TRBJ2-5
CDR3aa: CASSQPGLAGGRTQYF
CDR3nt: TGCGCCAGCAGCCAACCAGGACTAGCGGGGGGGCGAACCCAGTACTTC

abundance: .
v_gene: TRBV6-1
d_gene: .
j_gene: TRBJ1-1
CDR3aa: CASKYYTGMVTEAFF
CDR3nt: TGTGCCAGCAAGTATTACACAGGGATGGTAACTGAAGCTTTCTTT

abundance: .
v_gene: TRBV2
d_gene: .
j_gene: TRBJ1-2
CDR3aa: CASARQSYGYTF
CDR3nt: TGTGCCAGCGCCCGGCAGAGCTATGGCTACACCTTC

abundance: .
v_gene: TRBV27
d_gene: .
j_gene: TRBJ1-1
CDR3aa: CASSLYQGRTEAFF
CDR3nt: TGTGCCAGCAGTTTATATCAGGGGAGAACTGAAGCTTTCTTT

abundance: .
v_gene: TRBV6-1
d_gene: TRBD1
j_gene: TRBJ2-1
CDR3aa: CASSEGQDRTKFF
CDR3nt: TGTGCCAGCAGTGAGGGACAGGACCGTACCAAGTTCTTC

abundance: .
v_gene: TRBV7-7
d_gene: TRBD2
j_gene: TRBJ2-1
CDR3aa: CASSFGTSNNEQFF
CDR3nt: TGTGCTAGCAGCTTCGGGACTAGCAACAATGAGCAGTTCTTC

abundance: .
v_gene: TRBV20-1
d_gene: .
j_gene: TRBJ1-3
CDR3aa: CSARTGNTIYF
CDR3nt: TGCAGTGCTAGGACGGGAAACACCATATATTTT

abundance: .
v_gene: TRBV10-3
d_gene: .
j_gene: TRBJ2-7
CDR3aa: CAIRETYEQYF
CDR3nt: TGTGCCATCAGGGAGACCTACGAGCAGTACTTC

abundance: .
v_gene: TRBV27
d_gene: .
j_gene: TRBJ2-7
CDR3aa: CASTLPRGHEQYF
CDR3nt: TGTGCCAGCACCCTGCCAAGGGGCCACGAGCAGTACTTC

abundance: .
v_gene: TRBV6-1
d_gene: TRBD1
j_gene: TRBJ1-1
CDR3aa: CASRGQGAAEAFF
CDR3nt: TGTGCCAGCAGAGGACAGGGAGCCGCTGAAGCTTTCTTT

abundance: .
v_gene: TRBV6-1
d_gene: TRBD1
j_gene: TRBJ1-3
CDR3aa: CASSPRTGAGNTIYF
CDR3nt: TGTGCCAGCAGTCCTAGGACAGGGGCAGGAAACACCATATATTTT

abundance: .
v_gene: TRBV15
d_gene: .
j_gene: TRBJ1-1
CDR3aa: CATSREEHREGSEAFF
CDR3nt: TGTGCCACCAGCAGAGAAGAGCACAGGGAGGGGAGTGAAGCTTTCTTT

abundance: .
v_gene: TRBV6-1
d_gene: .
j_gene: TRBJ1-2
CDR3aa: CASSVGGGYYGYTF
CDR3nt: TGTGCCAGCAGTGTAGGGGGGGGATACTATGGCTACACCTTC

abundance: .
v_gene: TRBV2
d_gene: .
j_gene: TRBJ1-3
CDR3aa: CASTPVQGGNTIYF
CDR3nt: TGTGCCAGCACCCCAGTACAGGGAGGAAACACCATATATTTT

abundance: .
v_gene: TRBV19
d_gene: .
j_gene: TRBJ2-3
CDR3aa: CASSNRPLRDTQYF
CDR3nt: TGTGCCAGTAGTAACCGGCCTCTCCGGGATACGCAGTATTTT

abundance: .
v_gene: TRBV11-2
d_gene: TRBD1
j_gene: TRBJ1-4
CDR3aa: CASSLDRGTRNNEKLFF
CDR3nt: TGTGCCAGCAGCTTGGACAGGGGGACACGGAATAATGAAAAACTGTTTTTT

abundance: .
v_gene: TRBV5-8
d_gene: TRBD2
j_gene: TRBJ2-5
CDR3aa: CASSLGAVGLAGQETQYF
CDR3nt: TGTGCCAGCAGCCTTGGGGCAGTGGGACTAGCGGGACAAGAGACCCAGTACTTC

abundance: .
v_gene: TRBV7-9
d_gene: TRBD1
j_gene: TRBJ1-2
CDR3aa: CASSLGRQGAGYTF
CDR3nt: TGTGCCAGCAGCTTAGGAAGACAGGGGGCTGGCTACACCTTC

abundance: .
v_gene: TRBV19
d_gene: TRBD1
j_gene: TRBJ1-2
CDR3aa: CASNRQGDYGYTF
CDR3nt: TGTGCCAGTAATCGACAGGGTGACTATGGCTACACCTTC

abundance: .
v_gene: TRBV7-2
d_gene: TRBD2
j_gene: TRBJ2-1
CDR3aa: CASSYGVSGYNEQFF
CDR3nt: TGTGCCAGCAGCTATGGGGTTAGCGGGTACAATGAGCAGTTCTTC

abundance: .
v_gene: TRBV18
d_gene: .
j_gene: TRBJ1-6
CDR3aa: CASSPNRGSPLHF
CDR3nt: TGTGCCAGCTCACCAAACAGAGGTTCACCCCTCCACTTT

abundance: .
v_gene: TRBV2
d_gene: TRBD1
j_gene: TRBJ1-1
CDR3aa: CASAAQGALIEAFF
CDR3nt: TGTGCCAGCGCCGCACAGGGGGCGCTTATTGAAGCTTTCTTT

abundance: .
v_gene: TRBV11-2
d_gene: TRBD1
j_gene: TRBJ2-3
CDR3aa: CASSPSVTGGKDTQYF
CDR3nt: TGTGCCAGCAGCCCTAGCGTGACAGGGGGCAAAGATACGCAGTATTTT

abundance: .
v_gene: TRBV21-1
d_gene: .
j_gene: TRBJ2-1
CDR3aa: CASSKTGYHEQFF
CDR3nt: TGTGCCAGCAGCAAAACGGGTTACCATGAGCAGTTCTTC

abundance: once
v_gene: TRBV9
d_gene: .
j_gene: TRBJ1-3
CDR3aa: CASSGQGSGNTIYF
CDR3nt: TGTGCCAGCAGCGGGCAGGGGAGTGGAAACACCATATATTTT